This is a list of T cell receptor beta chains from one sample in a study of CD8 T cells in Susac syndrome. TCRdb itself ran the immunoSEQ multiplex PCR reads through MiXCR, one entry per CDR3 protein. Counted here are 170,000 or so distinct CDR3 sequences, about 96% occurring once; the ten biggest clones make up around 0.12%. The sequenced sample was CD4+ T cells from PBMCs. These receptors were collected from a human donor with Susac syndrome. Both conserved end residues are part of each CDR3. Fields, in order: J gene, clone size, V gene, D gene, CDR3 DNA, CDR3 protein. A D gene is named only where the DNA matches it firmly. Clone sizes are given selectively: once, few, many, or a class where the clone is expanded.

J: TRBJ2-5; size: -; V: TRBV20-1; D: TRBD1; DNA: TGCAGTGCGCCCCTGGCGTACAGGGGAGTGGGAGAGACCCAGTACTTC; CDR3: CSAPLAYRGVGETQYF
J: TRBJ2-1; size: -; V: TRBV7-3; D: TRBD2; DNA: TGTGCCAGCAGCCAGTTAGCGGGGTACGAGCAGTTCTTC; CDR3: CASSQLAGYEQFF
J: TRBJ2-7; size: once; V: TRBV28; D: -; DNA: TGTGCCAGCAGTCCCCCCGGAGCCTGGACTTACGAGCAGTACTTC; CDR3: CASSPPGAWTYEQYF
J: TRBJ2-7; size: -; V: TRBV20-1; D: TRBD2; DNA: TGCAGTGCTAGGGGACTAGCGGGAAGGTACGAGCAGTACTTC; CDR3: CSARGLAGRYEQYF
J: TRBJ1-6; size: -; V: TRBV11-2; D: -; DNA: TGTGCCAGCAGCTTAGAACCCCCCAAGAATTCACCCCTCCACTTT; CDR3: CASSLEPPKNSPLHF
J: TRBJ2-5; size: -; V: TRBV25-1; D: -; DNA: TGTGCCAGCAGTGAATACGGACTACAGCAAGAGACCCAGTACTTC; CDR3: CASSEYGLQQETQYF
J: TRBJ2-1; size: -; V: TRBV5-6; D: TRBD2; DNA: TGTGCCAGCAGGGAAGCGGGGAGCTCCTACAATGAGCAGTTCTTC; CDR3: CASREAGSSYNEQFF
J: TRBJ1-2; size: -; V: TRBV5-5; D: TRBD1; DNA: TGTGCCAGCAGCCAGACAGGGAACTATGGCTACACCTTC; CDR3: CASSQTGNYGYTF
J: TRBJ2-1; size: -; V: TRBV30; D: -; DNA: TGTGCCTGGAGGACAGGGTTAGCGGAGAACAATGAGCAGTTCTTC; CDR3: CAWRTGLAENNEQFF
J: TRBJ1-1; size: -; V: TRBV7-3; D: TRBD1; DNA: TGTGCCAGCAGCCCACAGGGGGCAGGGACTGAAGCTTTCTTT; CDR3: CASSPQGAGTEAFF
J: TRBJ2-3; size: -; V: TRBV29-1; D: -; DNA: TGCAGCGTCCAAACCCGGTCAGATACGCAGTATTTT; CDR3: CSVQTRSDTQYF
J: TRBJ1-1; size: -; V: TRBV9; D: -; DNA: TGTGCCAGCAGCGTAATGAACACTGAAGCTTTCTTT; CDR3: CASSVMNTEAFF
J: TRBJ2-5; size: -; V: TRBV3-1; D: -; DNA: TGTGCCAGCAGCTACGGCCGAGGCGGGGAGACCCAGTACTTC; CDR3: CASSYGRGGETQYF
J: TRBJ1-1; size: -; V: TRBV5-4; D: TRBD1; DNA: TGTGCCAGCAGCTTGGAACAGGGGGCATTTAGGCAGACTGAAGCTTTCTTT; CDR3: CASSLEQGAFRQTEAFF
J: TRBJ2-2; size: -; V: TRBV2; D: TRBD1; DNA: TGTGCCAGCGGTAAAGGGGGCGCGATCGCCGGGGAGCTGTTTTTT; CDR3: CASGKGGAIAGELFF
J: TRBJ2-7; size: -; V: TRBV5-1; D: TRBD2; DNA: TGCGCCAGCAGCCCCGACCGCTCTAGCGGGAGGGCCACCCCTCTCTCCTACGAGCAGTACTTC; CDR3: CASSPDRSSGRATPLSYEQYF
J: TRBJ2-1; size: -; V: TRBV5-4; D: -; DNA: TGTGCCAGCAGCTTGTACACTTCCTCCTACAATGAGCAGTTCTTC; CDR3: CASSLYTSSYNEQFF
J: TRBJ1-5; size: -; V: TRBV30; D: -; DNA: TGTGCCTGGAGTGAAGGTCAGACGCCCCAGCATTTT; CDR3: CAWSEGQTPQHF
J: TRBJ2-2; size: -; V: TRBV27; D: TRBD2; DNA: TGTGCCAGCAGGGGTCTAGCGGGAAACACCGGGGAGCTGTTTTTT; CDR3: CASRGLAGNTGELFF
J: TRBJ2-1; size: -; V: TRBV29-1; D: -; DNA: TGCAGCGTCCAATACGGATTGACAGCCATCGATGAGCAGTTCTTC; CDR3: CSVQYGLTAIDEQFF
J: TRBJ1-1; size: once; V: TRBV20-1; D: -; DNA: TGCAGTGCTGGGAGGGCGAACACTGAAGCTTTCTTT; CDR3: CSAGRANTEAFF
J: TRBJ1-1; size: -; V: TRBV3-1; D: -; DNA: TGTGCCAGCAGCCCGATCGGACGGACGGGCACTGAAGCTTTCTTT; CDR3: CASSPIGRTGTEAFF
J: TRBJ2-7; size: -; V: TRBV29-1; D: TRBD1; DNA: TGCAGCGTTGCTACCCGGGACAGACCCTACGAGCAGTACTTC; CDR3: CSVATRDRPYEQYF
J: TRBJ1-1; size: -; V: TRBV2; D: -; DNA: TGTGCCAGCACCCCACGGCAGTTAAACACTGAAGCTTTCTTT; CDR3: CASTPRQLNTEAFF
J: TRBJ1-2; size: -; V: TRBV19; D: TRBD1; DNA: TGTGCCAGTCTCGGGGACGCAAGTCGACAGGGGAATGGCTACACCTTC; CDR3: CASLGDASRQGNGYTF
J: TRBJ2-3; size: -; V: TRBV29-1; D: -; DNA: TGCAGCGTTGACTATACAGATACGCAGTATTTT; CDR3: CSVDYTDTQYF
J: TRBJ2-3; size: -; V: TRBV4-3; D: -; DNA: TGCGCCAGCAGCCAAGACGTAAGCACAGATACGCAGTATTTT; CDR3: CASSQDVSTDTQYF
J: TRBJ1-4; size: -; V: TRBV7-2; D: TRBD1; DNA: TGTGCCAGCAGCTTAGGCGGGACAGTCAATGAAAAACTGTTTTTT; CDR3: CASSLGGTVNEKLFF